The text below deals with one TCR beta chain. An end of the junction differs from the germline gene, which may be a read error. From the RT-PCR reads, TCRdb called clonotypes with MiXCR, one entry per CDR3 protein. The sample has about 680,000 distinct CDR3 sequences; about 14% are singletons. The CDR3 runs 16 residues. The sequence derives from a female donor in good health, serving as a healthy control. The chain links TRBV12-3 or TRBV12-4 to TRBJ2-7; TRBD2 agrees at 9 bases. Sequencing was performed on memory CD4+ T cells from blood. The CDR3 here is CASSPSLGAGGSPTDF. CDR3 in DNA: TGTGCCAGCAGTCCGAGCCTAGGAGCGGGAGGATCCCCCACGGACTTC.